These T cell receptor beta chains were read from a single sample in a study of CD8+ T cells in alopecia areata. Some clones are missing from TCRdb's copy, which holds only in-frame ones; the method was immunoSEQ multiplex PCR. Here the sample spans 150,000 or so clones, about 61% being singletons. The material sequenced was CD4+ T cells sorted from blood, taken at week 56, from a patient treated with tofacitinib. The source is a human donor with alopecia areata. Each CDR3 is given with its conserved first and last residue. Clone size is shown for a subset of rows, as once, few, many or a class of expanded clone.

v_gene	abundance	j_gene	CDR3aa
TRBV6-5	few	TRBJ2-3	CASITAGLEYF
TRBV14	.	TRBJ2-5	CASSRAGYATQYF
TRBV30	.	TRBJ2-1	CAWMSRTGDGGGRFNEQFF
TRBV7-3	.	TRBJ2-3	CASSSRGDTQYF
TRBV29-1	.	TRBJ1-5	CSVQGVGQPQHF
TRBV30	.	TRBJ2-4	CAWSKTLTGYSKNIQYF
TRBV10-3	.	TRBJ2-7	CAISDPGQMKSYEQYF
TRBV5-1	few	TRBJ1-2	CASSSDRGIYGYTF
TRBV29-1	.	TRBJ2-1	CSVAVTSEQFF
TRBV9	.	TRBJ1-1	CASTQRDRGAEAFF
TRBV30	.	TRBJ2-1	CAWSVQGRGALNEQFF
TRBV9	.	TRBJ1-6	CASSVDRVNSPLHF
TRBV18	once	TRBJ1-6	CASSPGNSPLHF
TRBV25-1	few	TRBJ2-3	CASGQGTNTQYF
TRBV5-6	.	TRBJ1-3	CASSFGSRPNTIYF
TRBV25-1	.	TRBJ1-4	CASSGQSQIEKLFF
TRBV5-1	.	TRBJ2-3	CASSLQSQNADTQYF
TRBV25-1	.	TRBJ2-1	CASSPGGGGNEQFF
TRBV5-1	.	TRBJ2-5	CASSFLQETQYF
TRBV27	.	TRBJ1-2	CASRTGRGLLANYGYTF
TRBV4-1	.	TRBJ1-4	CASSRPGEDTKKLFF
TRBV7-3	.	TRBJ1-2	CASSYGYTF
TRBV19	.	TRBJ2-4	CASNVGRAGLAKNIQYF
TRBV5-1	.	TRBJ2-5	CASSFPQETQYF
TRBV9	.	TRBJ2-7	CASSVAGDRGHEQYF
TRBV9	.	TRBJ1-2	CASSVDGDGYTF
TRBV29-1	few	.	CSVGTSGVGEQYF
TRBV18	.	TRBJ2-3	CASSPRDRGLSDTQYF
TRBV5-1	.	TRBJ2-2	CASSRDRVLRTGELSF
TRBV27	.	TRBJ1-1	CASSLWPLNTEAFF
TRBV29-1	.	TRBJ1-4	CSVENPGRRGFYEKLFF
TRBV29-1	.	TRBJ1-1	CSVGRVMNTEAFF
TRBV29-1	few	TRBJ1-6	CSVRTGDSPLHF
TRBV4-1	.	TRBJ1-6	CASSQVGPQRNSPLHF
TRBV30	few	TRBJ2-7	CAWSVGGPLHREQYF
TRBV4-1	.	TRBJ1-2	CASSQGTGIDYGYTF
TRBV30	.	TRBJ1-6	CAWSVMLQGGFDNSPLHF
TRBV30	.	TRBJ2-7	CAWRTGSYEQYF
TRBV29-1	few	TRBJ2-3	CSVDGLAGTDTQYF
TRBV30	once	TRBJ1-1	CAWSRRTEAFF
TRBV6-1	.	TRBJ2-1	CASSFSGGPYNEQFF
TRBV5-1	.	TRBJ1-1	CASTPGGGNTEAFF
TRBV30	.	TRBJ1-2	CAWSSDRGFGYTF
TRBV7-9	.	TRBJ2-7	CASSVTYEQYF
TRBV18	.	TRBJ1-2	CASSPSGFGNYGYTF
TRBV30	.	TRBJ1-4	CAWSVRAGLNEKLFF
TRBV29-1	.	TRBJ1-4	CSAGMELGGVGEKLFF
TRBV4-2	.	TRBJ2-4	CASSQEGTTAKNIQYF
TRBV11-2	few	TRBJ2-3	CASVSGGEWSTDTQYF
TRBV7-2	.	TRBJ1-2	CASSLDPKNYGYTF
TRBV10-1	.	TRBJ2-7	CASSEPKVKLLYEQYF
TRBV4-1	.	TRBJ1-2	CASSQGGGYTF
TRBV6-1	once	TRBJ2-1	CASSEMRTGTRNEQFF
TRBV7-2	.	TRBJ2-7	CASSELVGSYEQYF